The sequence of this T cell receptor (beta chain) was determined in a study of shared clonotypes between healthy human individuals. Study-wide findings and caveats: Naive subsets generally exceeded memory subsets in estimated richness.

About this clone: Its cognate antigen is unknown.

CDR3 length: 13 residues. The germline gives CDR1 MNHEY, CDR2 SMNVEV (reference sequence). Trimming took off 5 bases at V and 1 base at J, with 9 bases between the two ends. Only in-frame clones appear in the TCRdb table, and some are missing; sequencing was by immunoSEQ multiplex PCR. The sample consists of about 690,000 clones, 90% of them appearing once. Sequenced sample: memory CD8+ T cells from PBMCs. Subset in this sample: CD45RO+ cells pooled with CCR7-negative TemRA cells. This chain uses TRBV27 with TRBJ2-7; perhaps TRBD2 as D (6 bases). The clonotype originates from a man aged 18 to 29 in good health. Some clones in this sample may be carry-over from other donors' samples. CDR3 protein: CASSQAGSYEQYF. The DNA of the CDR3 is TGTGCCAGCAGTCAGGCGGGGTCCTACGAGCAGTACTTC.